Listed here are 2 T cell receptor beta chains from one sample, sequenced in a study of shared clonotypes between healthy human individuals. Positive CCR7 selection of CD45RO-negative cells yielded the naive CD8 cells, and terminally differentiated effector memory CD45RA+ cells were excluded. TCRdb's copy holds only in-frame clones and misses some; the assay was immunoSEQ multiplex PCR. Here the sample spans under 2,000,000 clones, about 95% being singletons. What was sequenced was naive CD8+ T cells sorted from blood. The receptors here all came from a man younger than 35 in good health.

CDR3 amino acids: CASSEVAGGLEQYF. As DNA, the CDR3 is TGTGCCAGCAGTGAAGTGGCGGGAGGGCTCGAGCAGTACTTC. J is TRBJ2-7 and V is TRBV2; 9 bases map to TRBD2. CDR3 length: 14 amino acids. J gave up 6 bases and V 1 base, and 4 bases lay outside the gene matches. Germline CDR1 is SNHLY and CDR2 is FYNNEI.

Concerning this clone itself: The same CDR3 can be traced to other DNA sequences in this sample. The chain joins TRBV27 to TRBJ1-1; no firm D call. This CDR3 is built from 13 residues. V was clipped by 3 bases and J by 1 base, with 6 bases between them. Per germline, CDR1 MNHEY and CDR2 SMNVEV (reference sequence). The CDR3 is CASSFRENTEAFF. The CDR3, as DNA: TGTGCCAGCAGTTTTCGCGAGAACACTGAAGCTTTCTTT.